Listed here are 31 T cell receptor beta chains from one sample, sequenced in a study of long-term antiretroviral therapy in people with HIV. This was the immunoSEQ v3.0 assay at survey level. Assay used: immunoSEQ multiplex PCR; TCRdb lists only in-frame clones, some missing. The sample carries 25,000 to 30,000 clones, about 93% recorded once. The sample consisted of unsorted PBMCs, taken around 6.3 years after starting antiretroviral therapy. The receptors originated from a woman aged 40 to 49 with HIV.

The V gene is TRBV11-2, the J gene TRBJ2-7; 8 bases are a match to TRBD1. Germline lookup yields CDR1 SGHAT and CDR2 FQNNGV. This CDR3 is 15 amino acids long. J lost 1 base, V lost 4 bases, and 6 bases had no gene match. CDR3 DNA: TGTGCCAGCAGCTACCTACAGGGGGAATCCTACGAGCAGTACTTC. This sequence encodes CASSYLQGESYEQYF.

V usage is TRBV14 and J usage is TRBJ1-1, with TRBD1 identical over 12 bases. J lost 4 bases, V lost 1 base, and 13 bases had no gene match. The CDR3 has 19 amino acids. CDR1 and CDR2 from the germline V gene are SGHDN and FVKESK. The CDR3 coding sequence is TGTGCCAGCAGCCAAGCCCCGCGGGACAGGGGGCGAATTTTCACTGAAGCTTTCTTT. Its protein is CASSQAPRDRGRIFTEAFF.

The chain joins TRBV10-3 to TRBJ2-5; 9 bases are shared with TRBD2. There are 15 residues in the CDR3. The germline V gene has CDR1 ENHRY and CDR2 SYGVKD. Unmatched junction bases numbered 14, after V lost 11 bases and J lost 4 bases. CDR3 sequence: CASREAGGPGETQYF. DNA of the CDR3: TGTGCCTCCCGGGAGGCGGGGGGGCCGGGAGAGACCCAGTACTTC.

The chain joins TRBV7-9 to TRBJ1-2; 9 nucleotides agree with TRBD1. The length of the CDR3 is 16 residues. V lost 4 bases to trimming and J lost 1 base; unmatched junction nucleotides: 7. Per germline, CDR1 SEHNR and CDR2 FQNEAQ (reference sequence). This CDR3 reads CASSSSPTGGNYGYTF. The CDR3 nucleotides are TGTGCCAGCAGCTCCAGCCCGACAGGGGGTAACTATGGCTACACCTTC.

The chain couples TRBV5-1 to TRBJ2-7; 9 bases align to TRBD1. This CDR3 contains 15 residues. Trimming took 2 bases from V and 4 from J; bases not matched to a gene: 7. Germline lookup yields CDR1 SGHRS and CDR2 YFSETQ. The CDR3 DNA follows: TGCGCCAGCAGCTTCCGGTGGACAGGGGAGTACGAGCAGTACTTC. Residues: CASSFRWTGEYEQYF.

The rearrangement links TRBV7-2 to TRBJ2-7; maybe TRBD1 (5 bases). V was trimmed by 6 bases and J by 5 bases, leaving 14 bases between them. The CDR3 covers 13 residues. The germline gives CDR1 SGHTA, CDR2 FQGNSA. Here the CDR3 DNA reads TGTGCCAGCAGACGACCTCAGGGTGACGAGCAGTACTTC. Its protein is CASRRPQGDEQYF.

This chain links TRBV29-1 with TRBJ1-1; 9 positions agree with TRBD1. Trimming at V came to 0 bases and at J to 10 bases, leaving 6 bases not matched to a gene. The CDR3 runs to 13 residues. Germline CDR1 and CDR2: SQVTM and ANQGSEA. The CDR3: CSVEEGTGTRAFF. The CDR3 region has the DNA TGCAGCGTTGAAGAGGGGACAGGGACTCGAGCTTTCTTT. Full variable domain (missing parts from reference TRBV29-1 and TRBJ1-1): SAVISQKPSRDICQRGTSLTIQCQVDSQVTMMFWYRQQPGQSLTLIATANQGSEATYESGFVIDKFPISRPNLTFSTLTVSNMSPEDSSIYLCSVEEGTGTRAFFGQGTRLTVV.

This clone was counted a single time. The chain employs TRBV19 and TRBJ1-2, with 8 positions matching TRBD1. The trim removed 9 bases at V and 4 bases at J, leaving 1 base unmatched. Germline V gene data show CDR1 as LNHDA and CDR2 as SQIVND (reference sequence). This CDR3 comprises 11 residues. CDR3 sequence (DNA): TGTGCCAGCGGACAGGGCTATGGCTACACCTTC. This sequence encodes CASGQGYGYTF.

CDR3 sequence reads: CASQTVYEQYF. In DNA, the CDR3 is TGTGCCAGCCAGACAGTCTACGAGCAGTACTTC. The chain employs TRBV6-1 and TRBJ2-7; D possibly corresponds to TRBD1 (5 bases). Germline-derived CDR1 and CDR2 are MNHNS and SASEGT. There are 11 residues in the CDR3. The germline V and J ends were trimmed by 8 bases and 3 bases, with 8 bases remaining between them.

This chain's CDR3 is CAISPRVQGKNTDTQYF. The DNA of the CDR3 is TGTGCCATCAGTCCCCGGGTCCAGGGGAAAAACACAGATACGCAGTATTTT. The chain combines TRBV10-3 with TRBJ2-3; TRBD1 might be the D (6 bases). V lost 5 bases and J lost 2, with 20 bases in between. The CDR3 extends over 17 amino acids. Germline CDR1 ENHRY, CDR2 SYGVKD.

The chain employs TRBV9 and TRBJ1-1, with D perhaps matching TRBD1 (5 bases). Germline V CDR1 and CDR2: SGDLS, YYNGEE. CDR3 size: 15 residues. With 3 bases removed from V and 4 bases from J, the gap between germline ends came to 16 bases. The chain's CDR3 is CASSELTGDSTEAFF. The CDR3 bases are TGTGCCAGCAGCGAACTTACAGGTGATTCCACTGAAGCTTTCTTT.

The V gene is TRBV10-3, the J gene TRBJ2-7; TRBD1 agrees at 8 bases. The CDR3 has 15 residues. The J segment lost 2 bases and the V segment lost 4 bases, leaving 7 bases of the junction unmatched. CDR1 and CDR2 from the germline V gene are ENHRY and SYGVKD. The CDR3 region has the DNA TGTGCCATCAGTGCTGGACAGGGTAAAACCTACGAGCAGTACTTC. Its protein product is CAISAGQGKTYEQYF.

The chain combines TRBV6-6 with TRBJ1-1, with a weak D call TRBD1 (6 bases). V lost 2 bases to trimming and J lost 1 base, with 8 bases between them. This CDR3 region has 14 residues. Germline loops: CDR1 MNHNY, CDR2 SVGAGI (reference sequence). CDR3 DNA sequence: TGTGCCAGCAGTTACAGGGGGAAGAACACTGAAGCTTTCTTT. Amino acids: CASSYRGKNTEAFF.

V usage is TRBV4-3 and J usage is TRBJ2-1; TRBD2 matches at 12 bases. The ends lost 0 bases at V and 7 bases at J; junction bases unmatched: 7. This CDR3 contains 17 residues. Germline-derived CDR1 and CDR2 are LGHNA and YSLEER. Here the CDR3 DNA reads TGCGCCAGCAGCCAAGATTTTCTAGCGGGGGGGACGAATGAGCAGTTCTTC. Residues: CASSQDFLAGGTNEQFF.

This sequence joins TRBV2 and TRBJ2-1, with D perhaps matching TRBD2 (5 bases). V lost 7 bases, J lost 4 bases, and 11 bases lay in between. The germline V gene encodes CDR1 SNHLY and CDR2 FYNNEI. CDR3 length: 13 residues. For the CDR3, the DNA is TGTGCCAGCAAGTCGAGGGATTACAATGAGCAGTTCTTC. Its translation: CASKSRDYNEQFF.

The V gene is TRBV30, the J gene TRBJ2-7; D possibly uses TRBD1 or TRBD2 (5 bases each). The CDR3 is 13 residues long. The V and J ends lost 1 base and 7 bases respectively, with 14 bases between them. CDR1 and CDR2 from the germline V gene are GTSNPN and SVGIG (reference sequence). CDR3 region: CAWSAWPEGEQYF. The DNA of the CDR3 is TGTGCCTGGAGTGCCTGGCCTGAGGGGGAGCAGTACTTC. Using reference TRBV30 and TRBJ2-7 for the parts outside the CDR3, the full variable domain is SQTIHQWPATLVQPVGSPLSLECTVEGTSNPNLYWYRQAAGRGLQLLFYSVGIGQISSEVPQNLSASRPQDRQFILSSKKLLLSDSGFYLCAWSAWPEGEQYFGPGTRLTVT.

J is TRBJ2-6 and V is TRBV4-1; D is uncertain. The germline CDR1 and CDR2 sequences are MGHRA and YSYEKL. CDR3 length: 15 amino acids. Trimming left V 2 bases short and J 2 bases short, with 7 bases between. The CDR3 DNA reads as TGCGCCAGCAGCCAACGGCAGACTGGGGCCAACGTCCTGACTTTC. Protein sequence: CASSQRQTGANVLTF.

This clone was found once. The V call is TRBV7-2, the J call TRBJ1-2; unclear D gene. V lost 1 base and J lost 1, with 7 bases in between. This CDR3 contains 14 residues. Germline V lookup: CDR1 SGHTA, CDR2 FQGNSA. The CDR3 DNA sequence: TGTGCCAGCAGCTTAGAGCGGGTTAACTATGGCTACACCTTC. It yields the protein CASSLERVNYGYTF.

This clone turned up a few times. The rearrangement joins TRBV10-3 to TRBJ1-2, with D maybe TRBD1 (5 bases). With 10 bases removed from V and 1 base from J, the gap between germline ends came to 16 bases. The CDR3 sequence is 14 residues long. Germline V gene lookup returns CDR1 ENHRY and CDR2 SYGVKD. The CDR3: CATTPGRNNYGYTF. The CDR3 nucleotides are TGTGCCACCACACCGGGACGGAATAACTATGGCTACACCTTC.

The chain joins TRBV29-1 to TRBJ1-3; 7 bases line up with TRBD1. V dropped 2 bases and J dropped 5; count of bases not matched to a gene: 3. The CDR3 spans 13 residues. Germline CDR1 is SQVTM and CDR2 is ANQGSEA. CDR3 sequence: CSVELQGRNTIYF. CDR3 nucleotides: TGCAGCGTTGAACTACAGGGGCGAAACACCATATATTTT.

V gene TRBV29-1 combines with J gene TRBJ2-5; 12 bases fit TRBD2. Trimming at V came to 8 bases and at J to 5 bases, leaving 15 bases not matched to a gene. Germline lookup yields CDR1 SQVTM and CDR2 ANQGSEA. The CDR3 loop spans 16 amino acids. CDR3 nucleotide sequence: TGCAGCATTCATCGCACTAGCGGGGGGCTGAGGGAGACCCAGTACTTC. This translates into CSIHRTSGGLRETQYF.

This clone appeared a few times. The rearrangement uses TRBV27 and TRBJ1-4; D is possibly TRBD1 (6 bases). The CDR3 is made up of 14 amino acids. V was trimmed by 5 bases and J by 8 bases, leaving 15 bases between them. The germline V gene encodes CDR1 MNHEY and CDR2 SMNVEV (reference sequence). The CDR3 loop reads CASSLEGGMEKLFF. CDR3 sequence (DNA): TGTGCCAGCAGTCTCGAAGGGGGAATGGAAAAACTGTTTTTT. The full variable domain, with the rest looked up from reference TRBV27 and TRBJ1-4, is EAQVTQNPRYLITVTGKKLTVTCSQNMNHEYMSWYRQDPGLGLRQIYYSMNVEVTDKGDVPEGYKVSRKEKRNFPLILESPSPNQTSLYFCASSLEGGMEKLFFGSGTQLSVL.

V and J are TRBV12-5 and TRBJ2-3; TRBD2 matches 9 bases. The length of the CDR3 is 16 residues. Germline-derived CDR1 and CDR2 are LGHNT and FRNRAP. After removal of 1 base from V and 6 bases from J, the junction contained 8 bases not matched to a gene. CDR3 loop: CASGLGLADYGDTQYF. CDR3 in DNA: TGTGCTAGTGGTTTGGGACTAGCGGATTACGGGGATACGCAGTATTTT.

This clone was counted a single time. V usage is TRBV9 and J usage is TRBJ2-3; 8 bases align to TRBD2. This CDR3 is built from 16 residues. The germline V gene encodes CDR1 SGDLS and CDR2 YYNGEE. Losses at the gene ends were 0 bases for V and 2 bases for J; bases not matched to a gene: 5. In nucleotides, the CDR3 is TGTGCCAGCAGCGTAGTCGCTAGCGGGCACACAGATACGCAGTATTTT. As protein: CASSVVASGHTDTQYF.

J is TRBJ1-5 and V is TRBV2; 7 bases match TRBD1. The CDR3 totals 14 residues. V dropped 3 bases and J dropped 3; count of bases not matched to a gene: 2. In germline, CDR1 is SNHLY, CDR2 FYNNEI. The CDR3 is CASSDQGVNQPQHF. The CDR3 DNA is TGTGCCAGCAGTGACCAGGGGGTCAATCAGCCCCAGCATTTT. Using reference TRBV2 and TRBJ1-5 for the parts outside the CDR3, the full variable domain is EPEVTQTPSHQVTQMGQEVILRCVPISNHLYFYWYRQILGQKVEFLVSFYNNEISEKSEIFDDQFSVERPDGSNFTLKIRSTKLEDSAMYFCASSDQGVNQPQHFGDGTRLSIL.

V gene TRBV30 combines with J gene TRBJ1-2; perhaps TRBD1 as D (6 bases). Deletions cut 2 bases from V and 1 base from J, with 14 bases between. Germline loops: CDR1 GTSNPN, CDR2 SVGIG (reference sequence). CDR3 length: 15 residues. CDR3 nucleotides: TGTGCCTGGAGTACCGGACAGTGGAGTAACTATGGCTACACCTTC. Residues: CAWSTGQWSNYGYTF.

V gene TRBV2 combines with J gene TRBJ2-1; D is uncertain. V was trimmed by 6 bases and J by 4 bases, leaving 13 bases between them. This CDR3 has 14 residues. Per the germline V gene, CDR1 is SNHLY and CDR2 is FYNNEI. The CDR3 region is CASRAVVGYNEQFF. The CDR3 DNA sequence: TGTGCCAGCAGGGCAGTAGTGGGATACAATGAGCAGTTCTTC.

This clone was observed once. The rearrangement joins TRBV2 to TRBJ2-7; 9 bases match TRBD1. Germline V gives CDR1 SNHLY, CDR2 FYNNEI. The CDR3 loop spans 15 amino acids. Trimming cost V 6 bases and J 2 bases; bases outside gene matches: 8. The CDR3: CASRTAGTGTYEQYF. The CDR3 nucleotides are TGTGCCAGCAGGACGGCCGGGACAGGGACCTACGAGCAGTACTTC.

J is TRBJ2-5 and V is TRBV11-3; no firm D call. Germline CDR1 reads SGHNT; CDR2 reads YENEEA. The CDR3 has 14 amino acids. The V end lost 0 bases, the J end lost 2 bases, and 7 bases lay between the germline ends. The CDR3 loop is CASSLDLTQETQYF. The DNA for the CDR3 is TGTGCCAGCAGCTTAGATCTCACGCAAGAGACCCAGTACTTC. Supplemented by reference TRBV11-3 and TRBJ2-5, the full variable domain reads EAGVVQSPRYKIIEKKQPVAFWCNPISGHNTLYWYLQNLGQGPELLIRYENEEAVDDSQLPKDRFSAERLKGVDSTLKIQPAELGDSAVYLCASSLDLTQETQYFGPGTRLLVL.

CDR3 residues: CAWSGFGTVTYEQYF. The CDR3 coding sequence is TGTGCCTGGAGTGGGTTCGGGACAGTGACCTACGAGCAGTACTTC. The chain couples TRBV30 to TRBJ2-7; 7 bases are a match to TRBD1. The CDR3 runs to 15 residues. Trimming cost V 1 base and J 2 bases; bases outside gene matches: 8. Germline V gene data show CDR1 as GTSNPN and CDR2 as SVGIG (reference sequence).

This clone has just one count. The chain joins TRBV7-9 to TRBJ2-7; a possible D gene is TRBD2 (6 bases). Trimming pared 5 bases from V and 2 bases from J, leaving 16 bases between. Germline lookup yields CDR1 SEHNR and CDR2 FQNEAQ (reference sequence). There are 15 residues in the CDR3. As DNA, the CDR3 is TGTGCCAGCAGCCAGACGGGGGAATCGACCTACGAGCAGTACTTC. This sequence encodes CASSQTGESTYEQYF.